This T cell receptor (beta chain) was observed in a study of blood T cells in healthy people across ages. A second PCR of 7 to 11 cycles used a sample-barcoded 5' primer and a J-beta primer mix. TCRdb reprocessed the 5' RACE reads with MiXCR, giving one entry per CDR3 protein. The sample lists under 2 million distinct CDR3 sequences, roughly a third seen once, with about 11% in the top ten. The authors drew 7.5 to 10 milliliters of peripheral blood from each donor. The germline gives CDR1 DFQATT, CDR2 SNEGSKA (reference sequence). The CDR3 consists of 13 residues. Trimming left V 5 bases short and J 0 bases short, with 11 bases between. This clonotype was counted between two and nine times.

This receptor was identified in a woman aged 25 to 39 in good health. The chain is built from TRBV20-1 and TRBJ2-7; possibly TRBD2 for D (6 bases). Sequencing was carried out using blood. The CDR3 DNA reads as TGCAGTGCTCGAAGCGGGTTCTCCTACGAGCAGTACTTC. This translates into CSARSGFSYEQYF.